Detailed here is one T cell receptor (beta chain). Its antigen is unknown. There are 15 residues in the CDR3. V lost 1 base, J lost 1 base, and 12 bases lay in between. Per germline, CDR1 SGHDT and CDR2 YYEEEE. This specimen belongs to a study of early T cells in non-severe SARS-CoV-2 infection. About the research overall: Sequencing used unsorted whole-blood bulk RNA, so chains lack pairing.

Regarding the study as a whole: Matching against VDJdb likely underestimated virus-specific expansions, favoring anti-spike CD8.

Unique molecular identifier tags were affixed to discrete cDNA molecules. MiXCR was run by TCRdb on the 5' RACE reads, yielding one entry per CDR3 protein. The table shows about 81,000 distinct CDR3 sequences, with 5% to 6.5% occurring only once. The source is an adult who was a healthcare worker with PCR-confirmed SARS-CoV-2 infection or an uninfected control (not recorded which). The sequenced sample was whole blood. The chain combines TRBV5-6 with TRBJ2-7; perhaps D is TRBD1 or TRBD2 (6 bases each). The CDR3: CASSLSGGWSYEQYF. Written as DNA, the CDR3 is TGTGCCAGCAGCTTGTCCGGGGGCTGGTCCTACGAGCAGTACTTC.